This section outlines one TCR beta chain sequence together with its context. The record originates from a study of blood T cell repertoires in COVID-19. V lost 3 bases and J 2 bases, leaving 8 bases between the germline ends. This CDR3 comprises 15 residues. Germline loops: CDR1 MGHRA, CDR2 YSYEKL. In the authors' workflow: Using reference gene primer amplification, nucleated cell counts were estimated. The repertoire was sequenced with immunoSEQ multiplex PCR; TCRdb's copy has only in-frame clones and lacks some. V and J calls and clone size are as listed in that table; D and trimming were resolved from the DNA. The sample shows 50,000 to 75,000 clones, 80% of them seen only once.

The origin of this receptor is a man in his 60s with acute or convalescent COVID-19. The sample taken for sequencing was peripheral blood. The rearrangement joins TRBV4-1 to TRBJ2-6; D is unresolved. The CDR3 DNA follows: TGCGCCAGCAGCCAGTTTTTCGCTGGGGCCAACGTCCTGACTTTC. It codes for CASSQFFAGANVLTF.